This T cell receptor beta chain was recovered during a study of cytomegalovirus exposure and HLA in healthy donors. Overall study results and limits: Three chains linked to CMV were shown in vitro to be specific for CMV antigens. Sequences of the TCR beta chain were said to predict the HLA-A and HLA-B alleles of most subjects accurately. As a later analysis showed, a missense DCLRE1C variant was linked to trimming of TCR beta V- and J-genes.

Amplification used 60 Vbeta primers and 13 Jbeta primers. This table comes from immunoSEQ multiplex PCR, and its TCRdb copy is limited to in-frame clones, with some not included. In the table there are some 180,000 clones, about 88% of which are singletons. Details on this clone: What it recognizes is unknown.

This clonotype originated in a girl under three years old in good health and CMV-seronegative. The sample was PBMCs.

CDR3 in DNA: TGTGCCAGCAGCCAGGGTATCAGGGGACCTTTCTTT. Residues: CASSQGIRGPFF. The chain employs TRBV4-2 and TRBJ1-1; maybe TRBD1 (6 bases). The germline CDR1 and CDR2 sequences are LGHNA and YNFKEQ. CDR3 size: 12 residues. The V and J ends lost 3 bases and 12 bases respectively, with 14 bases between them.